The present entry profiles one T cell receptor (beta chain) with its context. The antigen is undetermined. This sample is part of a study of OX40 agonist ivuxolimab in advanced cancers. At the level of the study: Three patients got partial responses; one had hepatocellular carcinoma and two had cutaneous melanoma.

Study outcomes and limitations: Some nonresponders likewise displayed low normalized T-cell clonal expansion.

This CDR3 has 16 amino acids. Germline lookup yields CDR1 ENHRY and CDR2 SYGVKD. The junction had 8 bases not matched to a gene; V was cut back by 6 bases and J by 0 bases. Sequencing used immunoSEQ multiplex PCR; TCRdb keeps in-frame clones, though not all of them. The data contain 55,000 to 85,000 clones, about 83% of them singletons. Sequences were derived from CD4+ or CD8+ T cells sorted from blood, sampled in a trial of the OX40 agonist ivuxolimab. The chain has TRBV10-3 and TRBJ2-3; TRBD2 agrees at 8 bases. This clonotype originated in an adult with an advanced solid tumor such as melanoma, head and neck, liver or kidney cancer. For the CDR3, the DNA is TGTGCCATCAGGGGGAGCGGGGGCCCTAGCACAGATACGCAGTATTTT. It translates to CAIRGSGGPSTDTQYF.